A single sample is the source of the 27 T cell receptor beta chains below, sequenced in a study of blood T cell repertoires in COVID-19 (dated by TCRdb to about 2020). Libraries were constructed by the immunoSEQ multiplex PCR assay. TCRdb carries this immuneACCESS record with in-frame sequences only. Its versions omit some clonotypes, under half of them owing to an unresolved V gene in the studies checked, with the rest unexplained. The sample includes more than 200,000 clones, with around 88% observed a single time. The ten largest clones capture under 8% of the sample. The sequenced sample consisted of peripheral blood. The receptors originated from a woman in her twenties or thirties with COVID-19, enrolled during active disease.

The chain is built from TRBV4-3 and TRBJ2-1, with 14 bases matching TRBD2. This CDR3 is built from 17 residues. V shed 0 bases and J 9 bases; nucleotides not matched to a gene: 7. Germline-derived CDR1 and CDR2 are LGHNA and YSLEER. Here the CDR3 reads CASSQDYGTSGGSEQFF. In DNA, the CDR3 is TGCGCCAGCAGCCAAGATTACGGGACTAGCGGGGGAAGTGAGCAGTTCTTC.

Here the CDR3 reads CASSYDRRTGEKLFF. CDR3 in DNA: TGTGCCAGCAGTTACGACCGCAGGACTGGCGAAAAACTGTTTTTT. The V gene is TRBV6-5, the J gene TRBJ1-4; the D is unclear. Trimming stripped 2 bases from V and 8 bases from J, with 15 bases between. The CDR3 spans 15 residues. The germline gives CDR1 MNHEY, CDR2 SVGAGI.

The chain employs TRBV6-2 or TRBV6-3 and TRBJ2-7, with D possibly being TRBD1 (5 bases). The CDR3 has 20 amino acids. The V gene's germline CDR1 is MNHEY and CDR2 SVGEGT. V dropped 2 bases and J dropped 0 bases, with 26 bases sitting between them. CDR3 sequence: CASSYDLQQNRLDSSYEQYF. CDR3 nucleotide sequence: TGTGCCAGCAGTTACGATTTACAGCAGAATAGGCTCGACAGCTCCTACGAGCAGTACTTC.

The chain carries TRBV19 and TRBJ2-7; 7 nucleotides agree with TRBD2. Unmatched junction bases numbered 4, after V lost 1 base and J lost 1 base. The germline V gene has CDR1 LNHDA and CDR2 SQIVND (reference sequence). The CDR3 is made up of 15 amino acids. The CDR3 spells CASSIGQAGSYEQYF. CDR3 coding DNA: TGTGCCAGTAGTATAGGGCAAGCGGGGTCCTACGAGCAGTACTTC.

The chain uses TRBV5-1 and TRBJ1-4; D not resolved. Trimming cost V 2 bases and J 7 bases, with 15 bases left between them. This CDR3 is built from 15 residues. Germline loops: CDR1 SGHRS, CDR2 YFSETQ. The CDR3 is CASSFVGEHAEKLFF. CDR3 nucleotide sequence: TGCGCCAGCAGCTTCGTCGGGGAGCACGCTGAAAAACTGTTTTTT.

V and J are TRBV6-6 and TRBJ2-2; 7 nucleotides align to TRBD2. Germline loops: CDR1 MNHNY, CDR2 SVGAGI (reference sequence). The CDR3 covers 17 residues. Trimming cost V 5 bases and J 3 bases; bases outside gene matches: 12. CDR3 nucleotides: TGTGCCAGCAGTCACGGACTAGTTAAGTTAGACACCGGGGAGCTGTTTTTT. It yields the protein CASSHGLVKLDTGELFF.

The chain uses TRBV4-1 and TRBJ2-4; possibly TRBD2 for D (6 bases). CDR3 length equals 18 residues. Trimming left V 3 bases short and J 0 bases short, with 18 bases between. Germline values: CDR1 MGHRA, CDR2 YSYEKL. The CDR3 here is CASSHRQLAGLAKNIQYF. The DNA of the CDR3 is TGCGCCAGCAGCCACAGACAGTTGGCGGGATTAGCCAAAAACATTCAGTACTTC.

This chain connects TRBV6-5 to TRBJ1-4; a possible D gene is TRBD1 (6 bases). Germline V lookup: CDR1 MNHEY, CDR2 SVGAGI. The V and J ends lost 6 bases and 4 bases respectively, with 12 bases between them. There are 14 residues in the CDR3. As DNA, the CDR3 is TGTGCCAGCAGACCACAGGGCTTTAATGAAAAACTGTTTTTT. Translating gives CASRPQGFNEKLFF.

The chain employs TRBV3-1 (or the pseudogene TRBV3-2) and TRBJ2-7, with 8 bases that match TRBD1. Germline CDR1 reads LGHDT; CDR2 reads YNNKEL (reference sequence). The ends lost 0 bases at V and 1 base at J; junction bases unmatched: 8. CDR3 length: 17 amino acids. CDR3: CASSQDPRTGYSYEQYF. The CDR3 region has the DNA TGTGCCAGCAGCCAAGATCCCAGGACAGGGTATTCCTACGAGCAGTACTTC.

V and J are TRBV11-3 and TRBJ2-4, with a tentative D call TRBD2 (5 bases). This CDR3 has 15 residues. Trimming removed 0 bases from V and 9 bases from J, with 15 bases in between. Germline values: CDR1 SGHNT, CDR2 YENEEA. CDR3 residues: CASSLDEGWRIIQYF. CDR3 bases: TGTGCCAGCAGCTTAGATGAGGGATGGAGAATCATTCAGTACTTC. Variable domain in full (rest from reference TRBV11-3 and TRBJ2-4): EAGVVQSPRYKIIEKKQPVAFWCNPISGHNTLYWYLQNLGQGPELLIRYENEEAVDDSQLPKDRFSAERLKGVDSTLKIQPAELGDSAVYLCASSLDEGWRIIQYFGAGTRLSVL.

This chain uses TRBV29-1 with TRBJ2-5; tentative D call: TRBD2 (5 bases). The germline V gene has CDR1 SQVTM and CDR2 ANQGSEA. V was shortened by 4 bases and J by 4 bases, with 10 bases between the two germline ends. CDR3 length: 12 residues. CDR3 coding DNA: TGCAGCGTTGTGGGAGTCAGAGAGACCCAGTACTTC. Translating it yields CSVVGVRETQYF.

This chain uses TRBV25-1 with TRBJ2-7; 9 positions agree with TRBD1. The CDR3 consists of 17 residues. J gave up 2 bases and V 4 bases, and 12 bases lay outside the gene matches. CDR1 and CDR2 (germline): MGHDK, SYGVNS. In DNA form, the CDR3 reads TGTGCCAGCAGTGCCTCCTACGGGACAGGGAGCCCCTACGAGCAGTACTTC. Protein product: CASSASYGTGSPYEQYF.

This chain joins TRBV4-3 and TRBJ1-2, with D tentatively TRBD1 (5 bases). CDR3 length: 15 amino acids. Germline V CDR1 and CDR2: LGHNA, YSLEER. Trimming left V 1 base short and J 6 bases short, with 15 bases between. The CDR3 nucleotides are TGCGCCAGCAGCCAAGGTGGGGCGGGGAGCAATGGCTACACCTTC. Residues: CASSQGGAGSNGYTF.

The chain has TRBV7-2 and TRBJ2-5; D unclear. Germline lookup yields CDR1 SGHTA and CDR2 FQGNSA. Trimming took 2 bases from V and 1 from J, leaving 8 bases between them. This CDR3 has 14 amino acids. DNA of the CDR3: TGTGCCAGCAGCTTATCTGCGGCCCAAGAGACCCAGTACTTC. Protein: CASSLSAAQETQYF.

The V and J genes are TRBV19 and TRBJ2-2, with 9 positions matching TRBD1. The CDR3 has 16 amino acids. CDR1 LNHDA and CDR2 SQIVND come from the germline V gene (reference sequence). Trimming took 2 bases from V and 3 from J; bases not matched to a gene: 4. The CDR3 region is CASSIFGQGHTGELFF. DNA of the CDR3: TGTGCCAGTAGTATATTTGGACAGGGGCACACCGGGGAGCTGTTTTTT.

The rearrangement joins TRBV19 to TRBJ1-6, with TRBD1 identical over 7 bases. V was clipped by 5 bases and J by 5 bases; unmatched bases: 18. This CDR3 is built from 19 residues. Per the germline V gene, CDR1 is LNHDA and CDR2 is SQIVND (reference sequence). CDR3 in DNA: TGTGCCAGTAGTTTTCACTTCTTGGGACAGCGATCTAATAATTCACCCCTCCACTTT. Its translation: CASSFHFLGQRSNNSPLHF.

This chain joins TRBV5-1 and TRBJ1-4; unclear D gene. Germline V gives CDR1 SGHRS, CDR2 YFSETQ. This CDR3 comprises 13 residues. V was shortened by 6 bases and J by 5 bases, with 11 bases between the two germline ends. In DNA form, the CDR3 reads TGCGCCAGCAAGTGGGCGGGAAATGAAAAACTGTTTTTT. Protein sequence: CASKWAGNEKLFF. Combining the CDR3 with reference TRBV5-1 and TRBJ1-4 gives the whole variable domain KAGVTQTPRYLIKTRGQQVTLSCSPISGHRSVSWYQQTPGQGLQFLFEYFSETQRNKGNFPGRFSGRQFSNSRSEMNVSTLELGDSALYLCASKWAGNEKLFFGSGTQLSVL.

CDR3 DNA sequence: TGTGCCAGTAGTCATCCGACCGGGACAGACCTCACCGGGGAGCTGTTTTTT. Residues: CASSHPTGTDLTGELFF. The chain couples TRBV19 to TRBJ2-2; 7 bases are shared with TRBD1. The CDR3 loop spans 17 amino acids. Germline trimming cut 5 bases from V and 4 bases from J; bases unmatched to any gene: 13. The germline V gene has CDR1 LNHDA and CDR2 SQIVND (reference sequence). The entire variable domain, with the rest obtained from reference TRBV19 and TRBJ2-2, is as follows: DGGITQSPKYLFRKEGQNVTLSCEQNLNHDAMYWYRQDPGQGLRLIYYSQIVNDFQKGDIAEGYSVSREKKESFPLTVTSAQKNPTAFYLCASSHPTGTDLTGELFFGEGSRLTVL.

This clone was detected a few times. The rearrangement joins TRBV3-1 (or the pseudogene TRBV3-2) to TRBJ1-1; the D gene is possibly TRBD1 (6 bases). Deletions cut 1 base from V and 5 bases from J, with 14 bases between. This CDR3 spans 15 amino acids. Germline CDR1 and CDR2: LGHDT and YNNKEL (reference sequence). The CDR3 nucleotides are TGTGCCAGCAGCCAAGTGGGGGCAGGGCGGACTGAAGCTTTCTTT. It specifies CASSQVGAGRTEAFF.

The chain joins TRBV5-4 to TRBJ2-7; tentative D call: TRBD2 (5 bases). CDR3 length equals 12 residues. Germline V gives CDR1 SGHNT, CDR2 YYREEE (reference sequence). Trimming stripped 4 bases from V and 2 bases from J, with 7 bases between. The CDR3 DNA follows: TGTGCCAGCAGCCTCGGGACCTACGAGCAGTACTTC. Encoded protein: CASSLGTYEQYF.

The gene calls are TRBV10-3 and TRBJ2-7; 15 nucleotides match TRBD2. The J segment lost 5 bases and the V segment lost 10 bases, leaving 9 bases of the junction unmatched. Germline V gene data show CDR1 as ENHRY and CDR2 as SYGVKD. The CDR3 extends over 15 amino acids. The CDR3 nucleotides are TGTGCCACTCTAACCAGGACTAGCGGGGGGGACGAGCAGTACTTC. This translates into CATLTRTSGGDEQYF.

CDR3 region: CASSPRFTGANTGELFF. In DNA form, the CDR3 reads TGTGCCAGCAGCCCCCGGTTTACGGGAGCGAACACCGGGGAGCTGTTTTTT. V gene TRBV7-2 combines with J gene TRBJ2-2, with D possibly being TRBD2 (6 bases). The CDR3 has 17 residues. Trimming pared 5 bases from V and 0 bases from J, leaving 16 bases between. In germline, CDR1 is SGHTA, CDR2 FQGNSA.

V gene TRBV28 combines with J gene TRBJ2-7; 10 nucleotides align to TRBD1. Germline CDR1 and CDR2: MDHEN and SYDVKM. This CDR3 is built from 16 residues. After removal of 5 bases from V and 2 bases from J, the junction contained 9 bases not matched to a gene. CDR3 nucleotides: TGTGCCAGCAGTGCACCGGGACAGGGGAAACCCTACGAGCAGTACTTC. Protein: CASSAPGQGKPYEQYF.

The chain links TRBV5-4 to TRBJ2-7, with D perhaps TRBD2 (5 bases). Germline V gene data show CDR1 as SGHNT and CDR2 as YYREEE (reference sequence). CDR3 size: 12 residues. V lost 4 bases and J 6 bases, leaving 11 bases between the germline ends. This CDR3 is CASSILSGEQYF. CDR3 sequence (DNA): TGTGCCAGCAGCATCTTAAGCGGCGAGCAGTACTTC.

The CDR3 reads CASSQEGQGPYGYTF. In DNA, the CDR3 is TGTGCCAGCAGCCAAGAGGGACAGGGACCCTATGGCTACACCTTC. The rearrangement joins TRBV3-1 (or the pseudogene TRBV3-2) to TRBJ1-2; 9 bases line up with TRBD1. V lost 0 bases, J lost 4 bases, and 3 bases stayed unmatched. CDR1 and CDR2 (germline): LGHDT, YNNKEL (reference sequence). The CDR3 totals 15 residues.

The chain combines TRBV7-8 with TRBJ2-4; 9 bases line up with TRBD2. Germline trimming cut 8 bases from V and 0 bases from J; bases unmatched to any gene: 5. CDR1 SGHVS and CDR2 FQNEAQ come from the germline V gene. The CDR3 runs to 15 residues. CDR3 sequence reads: CASAERGVAKNIQYF. The CDR3 region has the DNA TGTGCCAGCGCCGAGCGGGGGGTAGCCAAAAACATTCAGTACTTC.

The chain links TRBV7-2 to TRBJ2-1; 9 nucleotides agree with TRBD1. The CDR3 has 16 amino acids. Germline loops: CDR1 SGHTA, CDR2 FQGNSA. V was clipped by 4 bases and J by 5 bases; unmatched bases: 9. The CDR3 spells CASSSARTGVDNEQFF. As DNA, the CDR3 is TGTGCCAGCAGCTCAGCTCGGACAGGGGTAGACAATGAGCAGTTCTTC. The full variable domain, in which reference TRBV7-2 and TRBJ2-1 provide the parts outside the CDR3, is GAGVSQSPSNKVTEKGKDVELRCDPISGHTALYWYRQSLGQGLEFLIYFQGNSAPDKSGLPSDRFSAERTGGSVSTLTIQRTQQEDSAVYLCASSSARTGVDNEQFFGPGTRLTVL.